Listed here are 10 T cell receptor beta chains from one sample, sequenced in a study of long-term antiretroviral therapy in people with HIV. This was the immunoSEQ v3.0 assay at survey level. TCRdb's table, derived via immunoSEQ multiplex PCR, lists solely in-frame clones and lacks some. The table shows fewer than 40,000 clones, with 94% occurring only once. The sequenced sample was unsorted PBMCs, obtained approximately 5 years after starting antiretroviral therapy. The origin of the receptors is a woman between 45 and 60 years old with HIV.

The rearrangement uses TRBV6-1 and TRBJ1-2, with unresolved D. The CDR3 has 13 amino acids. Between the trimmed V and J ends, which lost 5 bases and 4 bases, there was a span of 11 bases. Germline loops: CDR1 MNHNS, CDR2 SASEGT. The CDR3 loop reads CASSLSVTYGYTF. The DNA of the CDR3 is TGTGCCAGCAGTCTAAGTGTGACCTATGGCTACACCTTC.

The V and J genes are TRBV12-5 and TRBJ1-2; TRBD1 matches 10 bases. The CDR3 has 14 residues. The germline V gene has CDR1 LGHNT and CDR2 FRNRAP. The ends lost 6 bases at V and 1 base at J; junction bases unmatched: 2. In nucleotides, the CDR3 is TGTGCTAGTGGGGGGGACAGGGGTAACTATGGCTACACCTTC. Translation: CASGGDRGNYGYTF.

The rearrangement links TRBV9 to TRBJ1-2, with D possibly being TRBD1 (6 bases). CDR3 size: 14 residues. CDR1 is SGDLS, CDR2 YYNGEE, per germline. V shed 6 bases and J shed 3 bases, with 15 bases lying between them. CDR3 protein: CASTPAGAHYGYTF. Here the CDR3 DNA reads TGTGCCAGCACCCCAGCGGGGGCGCACTATGGCTACACCTTC.

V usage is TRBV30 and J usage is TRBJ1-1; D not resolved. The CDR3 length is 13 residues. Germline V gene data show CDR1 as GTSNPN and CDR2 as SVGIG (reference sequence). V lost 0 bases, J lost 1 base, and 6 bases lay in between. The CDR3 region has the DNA TGTGCCTGGAGTGTACGGGGGAACACTGAAGCTTTCTTT. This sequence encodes CAWSVRGNTEAFF.

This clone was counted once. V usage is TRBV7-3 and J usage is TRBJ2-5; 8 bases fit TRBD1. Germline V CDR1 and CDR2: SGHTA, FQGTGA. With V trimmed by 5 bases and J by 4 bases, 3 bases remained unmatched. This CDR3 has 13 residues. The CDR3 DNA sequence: TGTGCCAGCAGCATTGGACAGGGAGAGACCCAGTACTTC. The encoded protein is CASSIGQGETQYF.

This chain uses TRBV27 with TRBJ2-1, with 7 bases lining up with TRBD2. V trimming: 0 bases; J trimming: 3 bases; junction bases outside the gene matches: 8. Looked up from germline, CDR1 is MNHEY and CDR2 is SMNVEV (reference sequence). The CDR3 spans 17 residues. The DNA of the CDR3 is TGTGCCAGCAGTTTATCGCGGGGGAACCGAGGCTACAATGAGCAGTTCTTC. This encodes CASSLSRGNRGYNEQFF.

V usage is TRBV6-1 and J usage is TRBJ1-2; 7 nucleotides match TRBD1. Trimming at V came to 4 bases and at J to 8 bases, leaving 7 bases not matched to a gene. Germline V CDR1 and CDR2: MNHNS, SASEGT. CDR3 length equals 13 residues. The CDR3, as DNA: TGTGCCAGCAGTGGTAAAGGGGGCGTAGGCTACACCTTC. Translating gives CASSGKGGVGYTF.

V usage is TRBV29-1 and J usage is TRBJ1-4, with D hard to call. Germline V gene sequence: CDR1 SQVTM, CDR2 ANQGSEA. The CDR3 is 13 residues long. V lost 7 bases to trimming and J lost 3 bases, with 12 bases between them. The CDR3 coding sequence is TGCAGCGCGAATTTTATAGCTAATGAAAAACTGTTTTTT. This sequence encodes CSANFIANEKLFF. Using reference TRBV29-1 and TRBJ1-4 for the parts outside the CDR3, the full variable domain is SAVISQKPSRDICQRGTSLTIQCQVDSQVTMMFWYRQQPGQSLTLIATANQGSEATYESGFVIDKFPISRPNLTFSTLTVSNMSPEDSSIYLCSANFIANEKLFFGSGTQLSVL.

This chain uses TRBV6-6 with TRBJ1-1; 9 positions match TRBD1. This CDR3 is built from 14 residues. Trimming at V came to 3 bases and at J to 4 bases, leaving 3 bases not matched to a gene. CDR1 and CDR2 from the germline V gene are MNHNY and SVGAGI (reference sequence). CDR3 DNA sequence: TGTGCCAGCAGTTATGGGGGACAGGGCACTGAAGCTTTCTTT. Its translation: CASSYGGQGTEAFF.

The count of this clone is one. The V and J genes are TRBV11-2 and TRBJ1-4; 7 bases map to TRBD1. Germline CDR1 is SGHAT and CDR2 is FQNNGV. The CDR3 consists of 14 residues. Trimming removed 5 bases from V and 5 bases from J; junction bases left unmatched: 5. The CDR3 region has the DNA TGTGCCAGCAGCAACCGACAGGGAAATGAAAAACTGTTTTTT. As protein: CASSNRQGNEKLFF.